The present T cell receptor beta chain was sequenced within a study of T cells in Graves' hyperthyroidism and ophthalmopathy (dated by TCRdb to between 2018 and 2020). Concerning the study at large: Peripheral blood was collected at initial diagnosis, before any treatment. To identify distinguishing TCR V-J signatures, a discovery cohort of 90 to 100 patients was used, comprising under 45 with Graves' ophthalmopathy and around 60 with stable Graves' hyperthyroidism. Prospective prediction of ophthalmopathy was tested in an independent validation cohort consisting of 18 to 20 hyperthyroidism patients and 15 or so patients who later progressed to ophthalmopathy. For training and testing, the 100 patients in the discovery cohort were randomly divided in a 7:3 ratio. In about 6 Graves' hyperthyroidism patients, the study also compared T-cell repertoires from thyroid tissue with T-cell repertoires from blood. After sampling, hyperthyroidism patients received methimazole starting at 30 mg daily, and ophthalmopathy patients received high-dose intravenous methylprednisolone. TCR Vbeta CDR3 sequencing of 120 to 150 peripheral blood samples (more than 40 ophthalmopathy, roughly 72 hyperthyroidism and some 17 progressor patients) is reported in the paper. Overall study outcomes, separate from this receptor: Most expanded thyroid clonotypes (frequency above 0.001) were also detected in blood, suggesting blood repertoires may reflect thyroid immune responses. Sample size was not statistically predetermined, and blinding of investigators to group allocation was not performed. Ophthalmopathy was separated from stable hyperthyroidism by a 13 V-J signature model, with 85% to 90% sensitivity and about 81% specificity obtained in cross-validation and 80%/75% obtained in testing. In validation, progression to ophthalmopathy was predicted by the model with 70.59% sensitivity and under 85% specificity, a median of approximately 7.1 months before onset.

Sequences DFQATT (CDR1) and SNEGSKA (CDR2) are obtained from the germline V gene (reference sequence). The CDR3 has 16 amino acids, counting the end cysteine and phenylalanine. The DNA shown is the 48-base CDR3, in frame from base 1. The junction carries 15 bases between V and J, which are trimmed by 4 bases and 0 bases respectively. Regarding this clonotype: The specificity of this receptor is unknown. Qualities for individual bases were not recorded, and no much larger clone is one base off.

The TCR beta CDR3 regions were amplified from RNA transcripts. For the first round of RT-PCR on the TCR CDR3, the HTBI primer set was used together with the Qiagen OneStep RT-PCR kit. Libraries were constructed in a second round of multiplex PCR, after which size selection and purification were carried out. Paired-end sequencing of the libraries was performed with 100 bp reads on an Illumina HiSeq2000. As for the authors' bioinformatics: SOAPnuke was used to process the raw data, removing reads that contained adapters or uncalled bases, had a mean Phred below 15, or lacked an exact match to the constant primer or identifier. High-quality paired reads were merged using COPE v1.2.5, and each unique nucleotide sequence was defined as a clonotype. MiTCR v1.1 was used to align clonotypes to the IMGT TRBV, TRBD and TRBJ reference segments. Analysis was restricted to V-J combinations with a frequency above 0.0001, which covered roughly 99% of repertoires. A TCS score was defined as the ratio of F50 (clonal expansion) to E x V (chaos), with BLOSUM62-based TCRdist applied between CDR3 peptides within each V-J. Welch's t-statistics and random forest reduced 514 V-J features to 10 to 15, which were used in a naive Bayes classifier (R e1071). In-frame beta chains were kept once TCRdb had trimmed the public reads at Q25 with fastp and called clones with MiXCR. When rows share a CDR3 protein, they turn into one entry using the most common DNA and genes. None of the V and J calls come from the authors' own analysis; TCRdb made them. For this sample there are about 720,000 distinct CDR3 sequences; about 16% appear just once. The top ten hold over 7.5% of the sample.

Stable Graves' hyperthyroidism was defined as the absence of progression to ophthalmopathy over 18 months of follow-up. Hyperthyroidism patients were aged 18 to 65 years and newly diagnosed, with disease duration of less than 2 months. Exclusion was applied to patients with uncontrolled infections, other autoimmune diseases, pregnancy or lactation. Clinical symptoms, serum thyroxine and TRAb, thyroid ultrasound, and orbital computed tomography formed the basis for the diagnoses. PBMCs were isolated from about 9.2 ml of fresh peripheral blood by Ficoll-Paque density gradient centrifugation. Trizol reagent was used to extract total RNA, and RNA quality was then checked on an Agilent 2100 Bioanalyzer.

The sequence was collected from a man between 18 and 35 years old with Graves' hyperthyroidism. The sequenced sample consisted of blood. The chain couples TRBV20-1 to TRBJ2-2; TRBD1 could be the D gene, as 7 bases match. The CDR3 protein: CSAKRRDRANTGELFF. Read as DNA, the sequence is TGCAGTGCTAAAAGGAGGGACAGAGCGAACACCGGGGAGCTGTTTTTT.